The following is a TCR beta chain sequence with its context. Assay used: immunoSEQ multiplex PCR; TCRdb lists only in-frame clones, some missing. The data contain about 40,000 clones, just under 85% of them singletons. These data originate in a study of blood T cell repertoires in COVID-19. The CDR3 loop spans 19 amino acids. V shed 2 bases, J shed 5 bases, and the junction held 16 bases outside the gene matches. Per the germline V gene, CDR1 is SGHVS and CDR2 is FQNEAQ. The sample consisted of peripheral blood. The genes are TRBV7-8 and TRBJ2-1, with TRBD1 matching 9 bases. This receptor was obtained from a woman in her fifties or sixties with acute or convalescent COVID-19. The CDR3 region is CASSLPGTGNEIIDNEQFF. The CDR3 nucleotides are TGTGCCAGCAGCTTACCCGGGACAGGGAATGAGATAATAGACAATGAGCAGTTCTTC.